This entry describes one T cell receptor beta chain. Assay used: immunoSEQ multiplex PCR; TCRdb lists only in-frame clones, some missing. The sample includes 44,000 or so clones, almost 90% of them seen just once. These data come from a study of T cell changes during pregnancy in multiple sclerosis. The material was peripheral blood, obtained in the first trimester of pregnancy. This receptor was taken from a female donor in good health, enrolled as a control in a pregnancy study.

DNA of the CDR3: TGTGCCAGCAGCTACCTACCGCCATTACAGGGGACGGCCAATGAGCAGTTCTTC. Its protein is CASSYLPPLQGTANEQFF. The gene calls are TRBV11-1 and TRBJ2-1, with TRBD1 identical over 7 bases. Trimming cost V 4 bases and J 6 bases; bases outside gene matches: 18. Germline CDR1 is SGHAT and CDR2 is FQDESV (reference sequence). The CDR3 loop spans 18 amino acids.